These T cell receptor beta chains were read from a single sample in a study of shared T cell receptors in the human thymus. The table came from immunoSEQ multiplex PCR; TCRdb's copy has only in-frame clones and leaves some out. The sample lists hundreds of thousands of clones; roughly 90% were seen once. These records were also assigned to another study, of human thymus T cells.

Sequencing was done on a sample of thymocytes. The origin of the receptors is a boy in the first two years of life with a congenital heart defect. The conserved cysteine and the conserved F or W are not part of the CDR3 here.

j_gene	v_gene	CDR3aa
TRBJ2-7	TRBV7-8	ASSLGLAGGPYEQY
TRBJ2-2	TRBV27	ASSLTSGRGNTGELF
TRBJ2-2	TRBV19	ASSIPLLAGGPDTGELF
TRBJ2-7	TRBV7-8	ASSGGGTTVDAYEQY
TRBJ1-4	TRBV28	ASRPDRTNEKLF
TRBJ2-7	TRBV4-1	ASRPDQRSSYEQY
TRBJ2-7	TRBV6-4	ASSSHPGGPIYEQY
TRBJ2-2	TRBV5-6	ASSSGLAANTGELF
TRBJ1-2	TRBV25-1	ASSDPSRAGGAGYT
TRBJ2-3	TRBV7-9	ASSSTSGRGTDTQY
TRBJ2-1	TRBV28	ASSFGGVYNEQF
TRBJ1-2	TRBV7-9	ASSFPPAHYGYT
TRBJ2-5	TRBV5-1	ASSPFARSQETQY
TRBJ2-7	TRBV11-2	ASSLRTTGSYEQY
TRBJ2-1	TRBV7-2	ASSLGLAAYNEQF
TRBJ2-5	TRBV7-2	ASSSTYRQGHETQY
TRBJ1-4	TRBV14	ASSHPRGALSTNEKLF
TRBJ2-1	TRBV7-7	ASSLGRWTSFHNEQF
TRBJ2-1	TRBV4-2	ASSPSWLAGGGRNEQF
TRBJ2-1	TRBV4-1	ASSQRPYNEQF
TRBJ1-3	TRBV7-6	ASSSTGKGRFPSGNTIY
TRBJ1-1	TRBV27	ASRRTGGMNTEAF
TRBJ2-7	TRBV14	ASSQDEYAYEQY
TRBJ2-2	TRBV28	ASHPLAGVGGELF
TRBJ2-1	TRBV5-8	ASSTRGSQTSGRNEQF
-	TRBV4-1	ASSQGRGEGTGPYEQY
TRBJ2-3	TRBV10-3	AIGAENSTDTQY
TRBJ2-1	TRBV4-1	ASSQAPPELGGHLYNEQF
-	TRBV20-1	SAGAREQY
TRBJ2-1	TRBV14	ASSQDKESGSASFLHNEQF
TRBJ2-3	TRBV4-2	ASSFVAGGSTQY
TRBJ2-7	TRBV7-2	ASSLTPPEQY
TRBJ2-7	TRBV7-8	ASSMSLAGGSYEQY
TRBJ1-1	TRBV5-4	ASSLGGDRMNTEAF
TRBJ2-1	TRBV10-3	AIAGTSGRSNEQF
TRBJ2-7	TRBV13	ASSGLAVHYEQY
TRBJ2-7	TRBV18	ASSLSTGKPSYEQY
TRBJ2-7	TRBV29-1	SVISSGDQLPPSYEQY
TRBJ2-2	TRBV19	ASRDRGTGELF
TRBJ1-5	TRBV18	ASSPLSPKSGNQPQH
TRBJ2-7	TRBV18	ASSPPLNFYEQY
TRBJ1-5	TRBV6-1	ASITGAYNQPQH
TRBJ2-7	TRBV25-1	ASSGGREPYEQY
TRBJ2-7	TRBV28	ASSFRDREEPGEQY
TRBJ2-1	TRBV5-6	ASSELADSSYNEQF
TRBJ2-1	TRBV27	ASSPGTRRYNEQF